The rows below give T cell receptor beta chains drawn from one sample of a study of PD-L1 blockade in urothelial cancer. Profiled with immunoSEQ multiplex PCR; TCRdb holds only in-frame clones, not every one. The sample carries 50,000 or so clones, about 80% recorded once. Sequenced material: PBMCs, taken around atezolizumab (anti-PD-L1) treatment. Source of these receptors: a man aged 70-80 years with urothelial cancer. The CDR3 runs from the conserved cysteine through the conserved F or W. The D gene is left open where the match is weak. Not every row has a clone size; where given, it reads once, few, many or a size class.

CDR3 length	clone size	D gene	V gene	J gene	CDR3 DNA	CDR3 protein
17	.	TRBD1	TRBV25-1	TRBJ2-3	TGTGCCAGCAGTGAATATGAGGGGGCGATATGGACCGGTACGCAGTATTTT	CASSEYEGAIWTGTQYF
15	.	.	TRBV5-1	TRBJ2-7	TGCGCCAGCAGCTTGCAGGGACAATCAAACTACGAGCAGTACTTC	CASSLQGQSNYEQYF
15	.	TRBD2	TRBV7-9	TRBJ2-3	TGTGCCAGCAGCTTAGAAGTAGCGGGAGAAGATACGCAGTATTTT	CASSLEVAGEDTQYF
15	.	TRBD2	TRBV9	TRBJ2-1	TGTGCCAGCAGCCCCCTTGCGGGAGCAGAGGGTGAGCAGTTCTTC	CASSPLAGAEGEQFF
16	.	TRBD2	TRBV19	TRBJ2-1	TGTGCCAGTAGTAGGGGAGCGGGAGTTGGTTACAATGAGCAGTTCTTC	CASSRGAGVGYNEQFF
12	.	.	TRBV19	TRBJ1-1	TGTGCCAGTAGTATCTTTGGCCTTGAAGCTTTCTTT	CASSIFGLEAFF
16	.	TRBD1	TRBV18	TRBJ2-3	TGTGCCAGCTCACCGGCCGGGACAGGAGGCACAGATACGCAGTATTTT	CASSPAGTGGTDTQYF
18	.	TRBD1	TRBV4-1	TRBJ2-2	TGCGCCAGCAGCCAAGACCCACGGACAGGGCTGAACACCGGGGAGCTGTTTTTT	CASSQDPRTGLNTGELFF
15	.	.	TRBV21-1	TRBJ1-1	TGTGCCAGCAGCAAAGTGCAGGGGCCTGCCCCTGAAGCTTTCTTT	CASSKVQGPAPEAFF
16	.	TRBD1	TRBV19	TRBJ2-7	TGTGCCAGTAGTATCGGTCGGGGACAGGGGGCTTACGAGCAGTACTTC	CASSIGRGQGAYEQYF
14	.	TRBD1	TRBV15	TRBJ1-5	TGTGCCACCAGCAGAGACAGGGGGAATCAGCCCCAGCATTTT	CATSRDRGNQPQHF
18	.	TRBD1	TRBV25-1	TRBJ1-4	TGTGCCAGCAGTGAATATGGCCAGGGGGTTGCAACTAATGAAAAACTGTTTTTT	CASSEYGQGVATNEKLFF
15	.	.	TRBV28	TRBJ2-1	TGTGCCAGCAGTTTAAGGGACAGCGGGTACAATGAGCAGTTCTTC	CASSLRDSGYNEQFF
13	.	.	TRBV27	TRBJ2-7	TGTGCCAGCAGTTATAGCCCCGGCTACGAGCAGTACTTC	CASSYSPGYEQYF
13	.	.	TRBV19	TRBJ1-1	TGTGCCAGTAGCGCCAGGGGCAACACTGAAGCTTTCTTT	CASSARGNTEAFF
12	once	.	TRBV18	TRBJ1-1	TGTGCCAGCCTCGACAGGAACACTGAAGCTTTCTTT	CASLDRNTEAFF
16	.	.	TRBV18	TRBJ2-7	TGTGCCAGCTCACCAAGTCTAGCAGGTGGGTCCTACGAGCAGTACTTC	CASSPSLAGGSYEQYF
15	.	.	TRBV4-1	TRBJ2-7	TGCGCCAGCAGCCAAGAATTCGGGATCGTATACGAGCAGTACTTC	CASSQEFGIVYEQYF
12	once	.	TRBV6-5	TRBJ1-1	TGTGCCAGCAGCCGGACATGGGATGAAGCTTTCTTT	CASSRTWDEAFF
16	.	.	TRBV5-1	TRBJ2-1	TGCGCCAGCAGCCGCACTGGGCCAGGAGCTGGGAGGGAGCAGTTCTTC	CASSRTGPGAGREQFF
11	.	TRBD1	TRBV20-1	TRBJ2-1	TGCAGTGCAAACAGGGGCGATGAGCAGTTCTTC	CSANRGDEQFF
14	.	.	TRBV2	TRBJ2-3	TGTGCCAGCACTGTCCTGCGGGGCACAGATACGCAGTATTTT	CASTVLRGTDTQYF
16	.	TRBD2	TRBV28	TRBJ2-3	TGTGCCAGCAGTTTCTCGCTAGCGGGGGACACAGATACGCAGTATTTT	CASSFSLAGDTDTQYF
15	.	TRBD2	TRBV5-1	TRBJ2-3	TGCGCCAGCAGCCTCGGACTAGGAGGGACAGATACGCAGTATTTT	CASSLGLGGTDTQYF
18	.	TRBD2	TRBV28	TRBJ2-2	TGTGCCAGCAGTTCCGGACTAGCGGGAGGATCGGGCACCGGGGAGCTGTTTTTT	CASSSGLAGGSGTGELFF
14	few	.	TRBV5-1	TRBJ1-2	TGCGCCAGCAGCTTGGGACCGGGTTATGATGGCTACACCTTC	CASSLGPGYDGYTF
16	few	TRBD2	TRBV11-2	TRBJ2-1	TGTGCCAGCAGCTTAGTGTCGGGGGGTTCTTACAATGAGCAGTTCTTC	CASSLVSGGSYNEQFF
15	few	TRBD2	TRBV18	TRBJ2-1	TGTGCCAGCTCACTCGCGACTAGCGGTTACAATGAGCAGTTCTTC	CASSLATSGYNEQFF
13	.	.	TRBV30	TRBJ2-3	TGTGCCTGGAATAGACTCGGCACAGATACGCAGTATTTT	CAWNRLGTDTQYF
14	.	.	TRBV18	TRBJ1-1	TGTGCCAGCTCACCTGACAGCATGAACACTGAAGCTTTCTTT	CASSPDSMNTEAFF
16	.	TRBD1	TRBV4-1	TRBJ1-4	TGCGCCAGCAGCCCGGACAGGGCTGCAACTAATGAAAAACTGTTTTTT	CASSPDRAATNEKLFF
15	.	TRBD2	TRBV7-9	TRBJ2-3	TGTGCCAGCAGCCCCACTAGCGGGATCACAGATACGCAGTATTTT	CASSPTSGITDTQYF
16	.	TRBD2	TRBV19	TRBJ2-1	TGTGCCAGTAGTCGGACTAGCGGGAGAATCAACAATGAGCAGTTCTTC	CASSRTSGRINNEQFF
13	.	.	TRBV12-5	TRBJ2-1	TGTGCTAGTGGTTCCCTAACAGCAAATGAGCAGTTCTTC	CASGSLTANEQFF
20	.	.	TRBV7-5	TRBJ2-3	TGTGCCAGAAGCCATGGATCCCCCCCCAGGGACTCCCAGGCCGCAGATACGCAGTATTTT	CARSHGSPPRDSQAADTQYF
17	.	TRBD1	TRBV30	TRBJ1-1	TGTGCCTGGAGGCCTGACAGGGGATCGGGTGGAAACACTGAAGCTTTCTTT	CAWRPDRGSGGNTEAFF
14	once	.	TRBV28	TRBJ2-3	TGTGCCAGCAGTCGATTACTAAGCACAGATACGCAGTATTTT	CASSRLLSTDTQYF
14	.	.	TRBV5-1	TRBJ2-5	TGCGCCAGCAGCTTTGGCGGGCAACAAGAGACCCAGTACTTC	CASSFGGQQETQYF
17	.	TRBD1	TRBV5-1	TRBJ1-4	TGCGCCAGCAGCTTGGACGGGACAGGGGGCCCTAATGAAAAACTGTTTTTT	CASSLDGTGGPNEKLFF
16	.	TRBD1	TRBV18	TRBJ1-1	TGTGCCAGCTCACGACTTAGAACAGGGGGCGGGGGTGAAGCTTTCTTT	CASSRLRTGGGGEAFF
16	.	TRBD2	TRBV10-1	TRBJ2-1	TGCGCCAGCAGTGACAGAAGGGCTAGCGGGGAAAATGAGCAGTTCTTC	CASSDRRASGENEQFF
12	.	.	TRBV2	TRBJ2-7	TGTGCCAGCAGTGAGCTAAGTTACGAGCAGTACTTC	CASSELSYEQYF
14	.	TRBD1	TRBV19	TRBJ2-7	TGTGCCAGTAGTATACGTGCCAGGGGGTACGAGCAGTACTTC	CASSIRARGYEQYF
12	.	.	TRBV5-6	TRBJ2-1	TGTGCCAGCAGCTCGGACACGGGTTTCCAGTTCTTC	CASSSDTGFQFF
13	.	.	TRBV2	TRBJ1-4	TGTGCCAGCAGGTCGGAGATTAATGAAAAACTGTTTTTT	CASRSEINEKLFF
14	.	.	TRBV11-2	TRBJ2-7	TGTGCCAGCAGCTACGACACTCCTGGCTACGAGCAGTACTTC	CASSYDTPGYEQYF
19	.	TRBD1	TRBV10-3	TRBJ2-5	TGTGCCATCAGTGAGTCGGGTTCCCCATGGCGGGACAGGGAAGAGACCCAGTACTTC	CAISESGSPWRDREETQYF
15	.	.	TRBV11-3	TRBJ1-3	TGTGCCAGCAGCTCTGGGGCGAACTCTGGAAACACCATATATTTT	CASSSGANSGNTIYF
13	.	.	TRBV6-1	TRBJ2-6	TGTGCCAGCCAGGCCTCTGGGGCCAACGTCCTGACTTTC	CASQASGANVLTF
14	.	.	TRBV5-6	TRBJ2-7	TGTGCCAGCAGCTTCGACAGGAGCTCCTACGAGCAGTACTTC	CASSFDRSSYEQYF
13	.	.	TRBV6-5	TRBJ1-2	TGTGCCAGCAAAGTGACAGGCGCCTATGGCTACACCTTC	CASKVTGAYGYTF
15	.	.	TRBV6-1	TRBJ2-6	TGTGCCAGCAGTGGTGACAGGACTGGGGCCAACGTCCTGACTTTC	CASSGDRTGANVLTF
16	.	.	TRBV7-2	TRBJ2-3	TGTGCCAGCAGCCTAACAGGTCTTCCAGGGGCAGATACGCAGTATTTT	CASSLTGLPGADTQYF
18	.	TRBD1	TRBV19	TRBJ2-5	TGTGCCAGTAGTATCGGACAGGGTCCCTCCCGGATGCAAGAGACCCAGTACTTC	CASSIGQGPSRMQETQYF
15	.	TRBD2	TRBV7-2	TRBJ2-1	TGTGCCAGCAGCTTAGGGACTAGCGTCTACAATGAGCAGTTCTTC	CASSLGTSVYNEQFF
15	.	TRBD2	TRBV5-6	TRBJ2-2	TGTGCCAGCAGCATCGGGACGGGGGGCACCGGGGAGCTGTTTTTT	CASSIGTGGTGELFF
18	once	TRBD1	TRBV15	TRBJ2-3	TGTGCCACCAGCAGCAGCGGACAGGGGATCGACGGCACAGATACGCAGTATTTT	CATSSSGQGIDGTDTQYF